This TCR delta chain is drawn from a study of γδ T cells in repeated Plasmodium falciparum infection. Study information: Over about 600 days, donors received four mosquito-bite P. falciparum NF54 infections.

Gammadelta T cells were flow-sorted from PBMC into Vgamma9/Vdelta2+ and Vdelta2-negative populations for bulk analysis. This clone was counted between two and nine times. Its specificity is unknown. The protein held in TCRdb is that of a much larger clone and does not match this DNA's translation at residue 5, likely because of a read error; the protein shown is translated from the DNA. TCRdb re-called clones from the multiplex PCR reads using CATT. The data show under 65,000 delta-chain clones, around 1.7% seen once. CDR1 is TSWWSYY and CDR2 is QGS in the germline V gene. This CDR3 is 12 amino acids long. Study observations and caveats: Waves of new clonotype selection appeared after repeated controlled infections in Vdelta2-negative, largely Vdelta1+, gammadelta T cells. Donors in Mali lived in a small rural village, largely one ethnic group. Many TCRgamma sequences overlapped between individuals in stable Vgamma9/Vdelta2+ repertoires.

The receptor was isolated from a pool of human donors (malaria-infected and uninfected, not separated). TRDV1 is the V gene, and the J gene was not called; TRDD3 is the table's D call and was not checked against the DNA. The sequenced material came from gamma-delta T cells from blood. The CDR3 loop reads CALGGTQSRLIF. DNA for the CDR3: TGTGCTCTTGGGGGGACCCAGAGTAGGCTCATCTTT.